This TCR beta chain came from a study of blood T cells in healthy people across ages. Study-wide points: Naive T cell percentage and TCR beta diversity correlated strongly.

CDR1 and CDR2 from the germline V gene are SGHKS and YYEKEE (reference sequence). This CDR3 has 15 residues. V shed 2 bases and J shed 1 base, with 12 bases lying between them. For the second PCR, which ran for about 6 to 11 cycles, a sample-barcoded 5' primer and a J-beta primer mix were used. Each cDNA molecule was tagged by a template-switch adaptor with 12 random nucleotides. TCRdb reprocessed the 5' RACE reads with MiXCR, giving one entry per CDR3 protein. The table lists 1.8 million or so distinct CDR3 sequences, roughly two fifths of them singletons. They isolated at least 6.5 million PBMCs from each sample. Extractions gave at least 5 micrograms of total RNA per sample. About this clonotype: The antigen is unknown.

This TCR was sampled from a human donor in good health. Sequencing was done on a sample of blood. The chain couples TRBV5-5 to TRBJ1-1, with unresolved D. As DNA, the CDR3 is TGTGCCAGCAGCTTAAGTGGGCAGAGGAACACTGAAGCTTTCTTT. Residues: CASSLSGQRNTEAFF.